The rows below give T cell receptor beta chains drawn from one sample of a study of T-cell memory formation after mild COVID-19. One entry per CDR3 protein, called by TCRdb with MiXCR from the 5' RACE reads. The sample holds about 560,000 distinct CDR3 sequences, about a fifth seen once. Sequencing used PBMCs or a T cell subset sorted from them (not recorded which). The origin of the receptors is an adult woman who had mild COVID-19 (a few samples of this study predate the infection). Cell type and time point are not known. CDR3s include the opening cysteine and the closing phenylalanine or tryptophan. A D gene is named only where the DNA matches it firmly. Clone size is given for some rows only: seen once, a few or many times, or a class if the clone is expanded.

v_gene,d_gene,j_gene,abundance,CDR3nt,CDR3aa
TRBV15,.,TRBJ2-2,few,TGTGCCACCGGTGGGGTCCTTAACACCGGGGAGCTGTTTTTT,CATGGVLNTGELFF
TRBV7-9,TRBD1,TRBJ2-5,few,TGTGCCAGCAGCTCGCCCCGGACAGGGGAAGAGACCCAGTACTTC,CASSSPRTGEETQYF
TRBV12-3/TRBV12-4,.,TRBJ2-5,.,TGTGCCAGCATCCCCAGGGCAGGGGGGCCCCAGTACTTC,CASIPRAGGPQYF
TRBV5-4,TRBD2,TRBJ2-3,.,TGTGCCAGCAGCTTGGGACCGGGGGGGCCTAAAGATACGCAGTATTTT,CASSLGPGGPKDTQYF
TRBV12-3/TRBV12-4,TRBD1,TRBJ1-4,.,TGTGCCAGCAGTTTCCTGCCGGGGACAGGGGGCACAACTAATGAAAAACTGTTTTTT,CASSFLPGTGGTTNEKLFF
TRBV20-1,.,TRBJ2-3,few,TGCAGTGCTAGCCTCCGGGGCCCTGAATCAGATACGCAGTATTTT,CSASLRGPESDTQYF
TRBV7-2,TRBD1,TRBJ1-6,.,TGTGCCAGCAGCTTATCGCTACGGACAGGGGAAAATTCACCCCTCCACTTT,CASSLSLRTGENSPLHF
TRBV27,TRBD1,TRBJ2-5,few,TGTGCCAGCAAGACAGGGGTCGGGCAAGAGACCCAGTACTTC,CASKTGVGQETQYF
TRBV18,.,TRBJ1-6,few,TGTGCCAGCTCTCGGACAGTGAATAATTCACCCCTCCACTTT,CASSRTVNNSPLHF
TRBV9,TRBD2,TRBJ2-1,.,TGTGCCAGCAGCGTTAAAATAGCGGGAGGGAACAATGAGCAGTTCTTC,CASSVKIAGGNNEQFF
TRBV24-1,.,TRBJ2-1,few,TGTGCCACCAGTGATGTGGGGGAACCCCAGTTCTTC,CATSDVGEPQFF
TRBV12-3/TRBV12-4,.,TRBJ2-7,many,TGTGCCAGCAGTCCCCGGTCCACCGATAGCTCCTACGAGCAGTACTTC,CASSPRSTDSSYEQYF